The 9 T cell receptor beta chains below come from one sample, sequenced in a study of technical replicates of blood from a handful of donors. Profiling relied on immunoSEQ multiplex PCR, and the TCRdb table lists in-frame clones only, not all of them. The sample has 75,000 to 100,000 clones; approximately 95% are singletons. The sequencing input was T cells isolated from PBMCs. The receptors were sampled from a human donor in good health.

The V gene is TRBV9, the J gene TRBJ2-2, with a weak D call TRBD2 (6 bases). The V end lost 0 bases, the J end lost 3 bases, and 12 bases lay between the germline ends. The CDR3 covers 16 residues. CDR1 and CDR2 (germline): SGDLS, YYNGEE. CDR3 DNA sequence: TGTGCCAGCAGCGTAGTCCGTAGCGGACACACCGGGGAGCTGTTTTTT. The encoded protein is CASSVVRSGHTGELFF.

V and J are TRBV5-1 and TRBJ2-3, with D tentatively TRBD1 (5 bases). The V end was cut by 4 bases, the J end by 2 bases, with 14 bases between. CDR1 is SGHRS and CDR2 is YFSETQ in the germline V gene. This CDR3 is built from 15 residues. DNA for the CDR3: TGCGCCAGCAGCGTGAGGACACAGCACACAGATACGCAGTATTTT. Protein product: CASSVRTQHTDTQYF.

This clone was found once. This chain links TRBV6-5 with TRBJ1-2, with no clear D. Trimming cost V 6 bases and J 2 bases, with 7 bases left between them. The CDR3 covers 12 residues. From germline, CDR1 is MNHEY and CDR2 SVGAGI. This CDR3 is CASRRGNYGYTF. The CDR3 DNA reads TGTGCCAGCAGGCGGGGAAACTATGGCTACACCTTC.

The chain has TRBV28 and TRBJ2-3; D unclear. Trimming took off 4 bases at V and 1 base at J, with 15 bases between the two ends. The CDR3 loop spans 16 amino acids. Germline V gene sequence: CDR1 MDHEN, CDR2 SYDVKM. CDR3 sequence reads: CASSYPLVRGTDTQYF. Here the CDR3 DNA reads TGTGCCAGCAGTTACCCCTTGGTGCGAGGCACAGATACGCAGTATTTT.

The rearrangement joins TRBV6-1 to TRBJ2-7, with D possibly being TRBD1 (5 bases). The CDR3 sequence is 13 residues long. Germline V gene sequence: CDR1 MNHNS, CDR2 SASEGT. V was clipped by 4 bases and J by 2 bases, with 9 bases between them. CDR3 in amino acids: CASSATVPYEQYF. The CDR3 nucleotides are TGTGCCAGCAGTGCGACAGTTCCCTACGAGCAGTACTTC.

The chain combines TRBV6-5 with TRBJ2-2, with 8 bases identical to TRBD1. CDR1 and CDR2 (germline): MNHEY, SVGAGI. The CDR3 spans 16 residues. The trim removed 4 bases at V and 1 base at J, leaving 5 bases unmatched. The CDR3 loop reads CASSFSGTGNTGELFF. As DNA, the CDR3 is TGTGCCAGCAGTTTCTCAGGGACAGGGAACACCGGGGAGCTGTTTTTT.

The chain has TRBV19 and TRBJ2-5; 12 bases are a match to TRBD1. The germline V gene encodes CDR1 LNHDA and CDR2 SQIVND (reference sequence). Germline trimming cut 8 bases from V and 5 bases from J; bases unmatched to any gene: 6. The CDR3 has 14 residues. This CDR3 reads CASRDRGPWETQYF. The CDR3 DNA is TGTGCCAGTCGGGACAGGGGGCCCTGGGAGACCCAGTACTTC.

This chain connects TRBV28 to TRBJ2-3; D is undetermined. The V gene lost 3 bases and the J gene lost 2 bases, with 12 bases spanning the gap. CDR3 size: 15 residues. Germline CDR1 MDHEN, CDR2 SYDVKM. CDR3 region: CASSFKAIYTDTQYF. The CDR3 bases are TGTGCCAGCAGTTTTAAAGCTATTTACACAGATACGCAGTATTTT.

The V gene is TRBV11-1, the J gene TRBJ2-1; TRBD1 agrees at 8 bases. From germline, CDR1 is SGHAT and CDR2 FQDESV (reference sequence). The CDR3 loop spans 15 amino acids. After removal of 8 bases from V and 5 bases from J, the junction contained 11 bases not matched to a gene. In nucleotides, the CDR3 is TGTGCCAGCCGCGCGGGGACAGGAGGCAACAATGAGCAGTTCTTC. Translating gives CASRAGTGGNNEQFF.